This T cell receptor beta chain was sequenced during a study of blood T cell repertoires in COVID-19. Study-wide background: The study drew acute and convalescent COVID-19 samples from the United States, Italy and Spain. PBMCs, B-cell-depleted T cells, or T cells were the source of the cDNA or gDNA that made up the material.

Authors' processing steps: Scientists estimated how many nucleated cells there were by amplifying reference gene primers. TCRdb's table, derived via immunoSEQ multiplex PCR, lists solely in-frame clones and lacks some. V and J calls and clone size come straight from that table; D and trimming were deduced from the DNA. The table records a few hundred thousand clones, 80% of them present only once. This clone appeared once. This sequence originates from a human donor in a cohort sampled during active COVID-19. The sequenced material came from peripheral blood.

The CDR3: CASRDSSYNEQFF. The DNA of the CDR3 is TGTGCCAGCAGGGACAGCTCCTACAATGAGCAGTTCTTC. The V gene is TRBV6-5, the J gene TRBJ2-1, with TRBD1 as a possible D gene (6 bases). The germline gives CDR1 MNHEY, CDR2 SVGAGI. V was clipped by 6 bases and J by 0 bases, with 6 bases between them. The CDR3 spans 13 residues.